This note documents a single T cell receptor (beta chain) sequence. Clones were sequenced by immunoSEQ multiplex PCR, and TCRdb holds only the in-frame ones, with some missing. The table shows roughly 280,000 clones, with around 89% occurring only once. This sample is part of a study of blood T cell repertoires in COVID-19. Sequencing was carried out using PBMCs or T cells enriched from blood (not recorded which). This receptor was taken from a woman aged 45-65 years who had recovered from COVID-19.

CDR3 loop: CASSKPNKGEDTQYF. CDR3 bases: TGTGCCAGCTCAAAACCCAATAAAGGGGAAGATACGCAGTATTTT. The V gene is TRBV18, the J gene TRBJ2-3; maybe TRBD1 (5 bases). Between the trimmed V and J ends, which lost 5 bases and 5 bases, there was a span of 17 bases. CDR3 length equals 15 residues. Germline V gene data show CDR1 as KGHSH and CDR2 as LQKENI. Based on the CDR3 plus reference TRBV18 and TRBJ2-3, the full variable domain is NAGVMQNPRHLVRRRGQEARLRCSPMKGHSHVYWYRQLPEEGLKFMVYLQKENIIDESGMPKERFSAEFPKEGPSILRIQQVVRGDSAAYFCASSKPNKGEDTQYFGPGTRLTVL.